The clone carrying this TCR beta chain was observed once. The same CDR3 can be traced to other DNA sequences in this sample. Measured with immunoSEQ multiplex PCR; TCRdb has only the in-frame clones, and not every one. The sample lists about 45,000 clones, around 89% occurring once. Time point given: peak reinfection, 3 to 8 weeks after reinfection detection. Sorted cells were sequenced directly ex vivo without any in vitro expansion. The data belong to a study of memory CD8 T cells in hepatitis C reinfection. The clonotype originates from a man between 18 and 29 years old with hepatitis C virus infection. Input material: naive CD8+ T cells sorted from blood.

In DNA, the CDR3 is TGTGCCAGCAGCTTGGGACAAGGGGGTAACTATGGCTACACCTTC. Protein product: CASSLGQGGNYGYTF. The chain has TRBV5-5 and TRBJ1-2; a possible D gene is TRBD1 (6 bases). The CDR3 length is 15 residues. From germline, CDR1 is SGHKS and CDR2 YYEKEE (reference sequence). Trimming took off 0 bases at V and 1 base at J, with 10 bases between the two ends.